What follows are 28 T cell receptor beta chains derived from one specimen sequenced in a study of cytomegalovirus exposure and HLA in healthy donors. PCR primers comprised 60 Vbeta and 13 Jbeta primers. Assay used: immunoSEQ multiplex PCR; TCRdb lists only in-frame clones, some missing. This sample yields roughly 180,000 clones, of which roughly 85% are seen a single time; 11% to 15% belongs to the top ten. Specimen: PBMCs. Receptors originate from a middle-aged man in good health and CMV-seropositive.

The rearrangement uses TRBV7-8 and TRBJ2-2; 11 bases align to TRBD2. V trimming: 5 bases; J trimming: 3 bases; junction bases outside the gene matches: 5. Per germline, CDR1 SGHVS and CDR2 FQNEAQ. The CDR3 has 16 amino acids. For the CDR3, the DNA is TGTGCCAGCAGCGTAACTAGCGGGGGTTACACCGGGGAGCTGTTTTTT. Its translation: CASSVTSGGYTGELFF.

The chain uses TRBV9 and TRBJ1-4; D is uncertain. From germline, CDR1 is SGDLS and CDR2 YYNGEE. V was trimmed by 2 bases and J by 8 bases, leaving 10 bases between them. The CDR3 sequence is 13 residues long. CDR3 loop: CASSVRGEEKLFF. In DNA, the CDR3 is TGTGCCAGCAGCGTTCGTGGGGAGGAAAAACTGTTTTTT.

A few counts support this clone. The CDR3 loop reads CASSQDFQGSYSNQPQHF. The CDR3 nucleotides read TGTGCCAGCAGCCAAGATTTCCAGGGGAGTTATAGCAATCAGCCCCAGCATTTT. The rearrangement joins TRBV4-2 to TRBJ1-5; D possibly corresponds to TRBD1 (6 bases). Per germline, CDR1 LGHNA and CDR2 YNFKEQ. The CDR3 runs 18 residues. Trimming cost V 0 bases and J 0 bases, with 15 bases left between them.

This clone was detected only a few times. This rearrangement joins TRBV4-3 to TRBJ1-4, with D perhaps TRBD1 (6 bases). Between the trimmed V and J ends, which lost 4 bases and 4 bases, there was a span of 13 bases. CDR1 and CDR2 from the germline V gene are LGHNA and YSLEER. The CDR3 runs 15 residues. The CDR3 loop is CASSRGTSGNEKLFF. In nucleotides, the CDR3 is TGCGCCAGCAGCCGAGGGACAAGTGGTAATGAAAAACTGTTTTTT.

The rearrangement uses TRBV7-2 and TRBJ2-3; D ambiguous. Germline CDR1 reads SGHTA; CDR2 reads FQGNSA. Trimming stripped 5 bases from V and 4 bases from J, with 10 bases between. The CDR3 has 13 residues. CDR3 bases: TGTGCCAGCAGCCGTGGGCCACCAGATACGCAGTATTTT. Encoded protein: CASSRGPPDTQYF.

The V gene is TRBV5-1, the J gene TRBJ2-7, with D perhaps matching TRBD2 (6 bases). This CDR3 region has 13 residues. Trimming left V 0 bases short and J 3 bases short, with 7 bases between. Germline assignment: CDR1 SGHRS and CDR2 YFSETQ. The CDR3 nucleotides are TGCGCCAGCAGCTTGGGGGACTTCTACGAGCAGTACTTC. Its protein is CASSLGDFYEQYF.

The chain carries TRBV9 and TRBJ2-2, with 7 bases lining up with TRBD2. Per germline, CDR1 SGDLS and CDR2 YYNGEE. This CDR3 region has 20 residues. V was clipped by 3 bases and J by 0 bases; unmatched bases: 17. CDR3 in amino acids: CASSGGGLAEWNANTGELFF. CDR3 DNA sequence: TGTGCCAGCAGCGGGGGGGGATTGGCAGAATGGAATGCGAACACCGGGGAGCTGTTTTTT.

The chain uses TRBV19 and TRBJ1-5; D gene uncertain. The CDR3 covers 14 residues. Trimming took 6 bases from V and 4 from J, leaving 13 bases between them. Germline V gives CDR1 LNHDA, CDR2 SQIVND (reference sequence). CDR3 nucleotides: TGTGCCAGTAGCCGCGACGGGAAGAATCAGCCCCAGCATTTT. It is translated as CASSRDGKNQPQHF.

J is TRBJ2-2 and V is TRBV7-8, with 10 bases identical to TRBD1. Trimming at V came to 1 base and at J to 7 bases, leaving 3 bases not matched to a gene. The germline CDR1 and CDR2 sequences are SGHVS and FQNEAQ. CDR3 length: 15 amino acids. DNA for the CDR3: TGTGCCAGCAGCTTAGGGGGACAGGGGTACGGGGAGCTGTTTTTT. Residues: CASSLGGQGYGELFF. The full variable domain, completed using reference TRBV7-8 and TRBJ2-2, is GAGVSQSPRYKVAKRGQDVALRCDPISGHVSLFWYQQALGQGPEFLTYFQNEAQLDKSGLPSDRFFAERPEGSVSTLKIQRTQQEDSAVYLCASSLGGQGYGELFFGEGSRLTVL.

This rearrangement joins TRBV5-1 to TRBJ1-5, with D possibly matching TRBD1 (5 bases). Germline V CDR1 and CDR2: SGHRS, YFSETQ. There are 13 residues in the CDR3. Deletions cut 4 bases from V and 4 bases from J, with 9 bases between. CDR3 nucleotides: TGCGCCAGCAGCGTGGACATAAATCAGCCCCAGCATTTT. This translates into CASSVDINQPQHF.

V and J are TRBV5-4 and TRBJ2-1; 12 positions agree with TRBD1. V lost 0 bases, J lost 7 bases, and 2 bases stayed unmatched. Germline V gene sequence: CDR1 SGHNT, CDR2 YYREEE (reference sequence). The CDR3 has 15 amino acids. CDR3 nucleotide sequence: TGTGCCAGCAGCTTGGGGGGACAGGGGGCGAATGAGCAGTTCTTC. Translating it yields CASSLGGQGANEQFF.

The chain carries TRBV9 and TRBJ1-1, with TRBD1 as a possible D gene (5 bases). The CDR3 is made up of 16 amino acids. Germline values: CDR1 SGDLS, CDR2 YYNGEE. Trimming took 0 bases from V and 1 from J, leaving 13 bases between them. The CDR3 sequence is CASSVEDRGANTEAFF. The CDR3 DNA reads TGTGCCAGCAGCGTAGAGGATAGGGGCGCGAACACTGAAGCTTTCTTT. The entire variable domain, with the rest obtained from reference TRBV9 and TRBJ1-1, is as follows: DSGVTQTPKHLITATGQRVTLRCSPRSGDLSVYWYQQSLDQGLQFLIQYYNGEERAKGNILERFSAQQFPDLHSELNLSSLELGDSALYFCASSVEDRGANTEAFFGQGTRLTVV.

This rearrangement joins TRBV27 to TRBJ1-1; perhaps TRBD1 as D (5 bases). Germline V gene data show CDR1 as MNHEY and CDR2 as SMNVEV (reference sequence). This CDR3 is built from 14 residues. The V gene lost 5 bases and the J gene lost 11 bases, with 21 bases spanning the gap. CDR3 amino acids: CASSPHTQGAEAFF. The CDR3 DNA is TGTGCCAGCAGTCCCCATACGCAAGGGGCAGAGGCTTTCTTT.

The CDR3 region is CASSPQTGGSYEQYF. The CDR3 bases are TGTGCCAGCAGTCCCCAGACAGGGGGCTCCTACGAGCAGTACTTC. V usage is TRBV28 and J usage is TRBJ2-7; 9 positions agree with TRBD1. This CDR3 has 15 amino acids. Germline lookup yields CDR1 MDHEN and CDR2 SYDVKM. V was clipped by 5 bases and J by 0 bases; unmatched bases: 5.

The table lists this clone with a few counts. This rearrangement joins TRBV28 to TRBJ1-1; D not resolved. Germline V gene data show CDR1 as MDHEN and CDR2 as SYDVKM. With 6 bases removed from V and 7 bases from J, the gap between germline ends came to 9 bases. CDR3 length equals 11 residues. CDR3 coding DNA: TGTGCCAGCAGCTTACAGTTTGAAGCTTTCTTT. Translating gives CASSLQFEAFF.

V and J are TRBV27 and TRBJ2-2; 9 nucleotides align to TRBD1. Germline V CDR1 and CDR2: MNHEY, SMNVEV (reference sequence). The CDR3 runs to 16 residues. Losses at the gene ends were 6 bases for V and 1 base for J; bases not matched to a gene: 6. For the CDR3, the DNA is TGTGCCAGCAGGATTTGGACAGGGGAGAACACCGGGGAGCTGTTTTTT. Its translation: CASRIWTGENTGELFF.

The chain employs TRBV5-1 and TRBJ2-2, with D maybe TRBD1 (6 bases). Germline assignment: CDR1 SGHRS and CDR2 YFSETQ. This CDR3 has 16 amino acids. The germline V and J ends were trimmed by 2 bases and 0 bases, with 11 bases remaining between them. The DNA of the CDR3 is TGCGCCAGCAGCTTAGGCAGGGGTTCGAACACCGGGGAGCTGTTTTTT. Amino acid sequence: CASSLGRGSNTGELFF.

The chain couples TRBV19 to TRBJ1-5; no definite D call. Between the trimmed V and J ends, which lost 5 bases and 0 bases, there was a span of 5 bases. The germline gives CDR1 LNHDA, CDR2 SQIVND (reference sequence). The CDR3 spans 13 residues. The CDR3 protein is CASSVSSNQPQHF. CDR3 DNA: TGTGCCAGTAGTGTGAGTAGCAATCAGCCCCAGCATTTT.

There are a few counts of this clone. V is TRBV5-6 and J is TRBJ2-1, with D possibly matching TRBD2 (5 bases). Germline CDR1 and CDR2: SGHDT and YYEEEE. Trimming removed 2 bases from V and 8 bases from J, with 11 bases in between. The length of the CDR3 is 13 residues. The DNA for the CDR3 is TGTGCCAGCAGCTTTGACGGAGGCGATGAGCAGTTCTTC. It codes for CASSFDGGDEQFF. The full variable domain, completed using reference TRBV5-6 and TRBJ2-1, is DAGVTQSPTHLIKTRGQQVTLRCSPKSGHDTVSWYQQALGQGPQFIFQYYEEEERQRGNFPDRFSGHQFPNYSSELNVNALLLGDSALYLCASSFDGGDEQFFGPGTRLTVL.

Remarks on this clone: Within the sample, other DNA sequences also encode this same CDR3. The chain combines TRBV7-2 with TRBJ1-2, with D possibly being TRBD1 (5 bases). V lost 7 bases and J 0 bases, leaving 6 bases between the germline ends. The length of the CDR3 is 12 residues. The germline V gene has CDR1 SGHTA and CDR2 FQGNSA. The CDR3 protein is CASTGANYGYTF. The DNA for the CDR3 is TGTGCCAGCACGGGGGCTAACTATGGCTACACCTTC.

There are a few counts of this clone. The chain combines TRBV30 with TRBJ1-4; D gene ambiguous. The germline V gene has CDR1 GTSNPN and CDR2 SVGIG (reference sequence). Between the trimmed V and J ends, which lost 2 bases and 9 bases, there was a span of 13 bases. The CDR3 totals 13 residues. CDR3 sequence: CAWSLQDRKKLFF. The CDR3 region has the DNA TGTGCCTGGAGTTTACAAGATCGTAAAAAACTGTTTTTT.

This sequence joins TRBV5-4 and TRBJ2-7; 11 bases line up with TRBD2. Germline CDR1 reads SGHNT; CDR2 reads YYREEE (reference sequence). Trimming removed 4 bases from V and 9 bases from J; junction bases left unmatched: 3. This CDR3 has 12 residues. The CDR3 DNA follows: TGTGCCAGCAGCCTGACTAGCGGGGCGCAGTACTTC. It yields the protein CASSLTSGAQYF.

The CDR3 sequence is CAISENRGYGYTF. The CDR3 DNA is TGTGCCATCAGTGAAAACAGGGGTTATGGCTACACCTTC. The gene calls are TRBV10-3 and TRBJ1-2; 7 bases are shared with TRBD1. The germline V gene encodes CDR1 ENHRY and CDR2 SYGVKD. CDR3 length equals 13 residues. Unmatched junction bases numbered 3, after V lost 3 bases and J lost 5 bases.

This sequence joins TRBV10-3 and TRBJ2-5, with 9 bases lining up with TRBD2. Looked up from germline, CDR1 is ENHRY and CDR2 is SYGVKD. Trimming cost V 6 bases and J 3 bases; bases outside gene matches: 5. The CDR3 sequence is 14 residues long. The CDR3 coding sequence is TGTGCCATCAGCCGCGGGGGGGCCGAAGAGACCCAGTACTTC. Amino acids: CAISRGGAEETQYF.

V usage is TRBV6-5 and J usage is TRBJ1-2; 9 bases line up with TRBD1. V shed 0 bases and J 7 bases; nucleotides not matched to a gene: 6. The CDR3 loop spans 15 amino acids. CDR1 is MNHEY and CDR2 is SVGAGI in the germline V gene. The CDR3 sequence is CASSYSAGQGTGYTF. The CDR3 DNA is TGTGCCAGCAGTTACTCAGCGGGACAGGGAACTGGCTACACCTTC.

The rearrangement links TRBV5-4 to TRBJ2-7; 10 positions match TRBD1. The CDR3 covers 15 residues. The V gene's germline CDR1 is SGHNT and CDR2 YYREEE (reference sequence). Unmatched junction bases numbered 8, after V lost 1 base and J lost 7 bases. In DNA form, the CDR3 reads TGTGCCAGCAGCTTGCCCGACAGGGGGCAGCAAGAGCAGTACTTC. Translating gives CASSLPDRGQQEQYF.

This clone came up a few times. The rearrangement uses TRBV6-6 and TRBJ1-5; 9 bases line up with TRBD1. CDR1 and CDR2 (germline): MNHNY, SVGAGI (reference sequence). The CDR3 is 14 amino acids. Unmatched junction bases numbered 6, after V lost 6 bases and J lost 6 bases. CDR3: CASRHTGGVQPQHF. CDR3 sequence (DNA): TGTGCCAGCAGACATACAGGGGGCGTTCAGCCCCAGCATTTT.

Note on this clone: Other DNA sequences in this sample translate to the same CDR3. CDR3 DNA sequence: TGTGCCAGCAGTACTAGCGGGGGGAGAGATACGCAGTATTTT. It translates to CASSTSGGRDTQYF. The V call is TRBV2, the J call TRBJ2-3, with 12 bases matching TRBD2. Germline V CDR1 and CDR2: SNHLY, FYNNEI. Germline trimming cut 5 bases from V and 5 bases from J; bases unmatched to any gene: 2. The CDR3 consists of 14 residues.